This T cell receptor (beta chain) was captured by sequencing in a study of vaccination effects on CD4 cells after COVID-19. General study results and limits: Vaccine- and infection-induced clones showed marked clonal contraction late following vaccination. Early post-infection timepoints were missing from the study, which also had few convalescent patients.

Profiling relied on immunoSEQ multiplex PCR, and the TCRdb table lists in-frame clones only, not all of them. The sample includes about 73,000 clones, around 76% of them seen just once. This clone came up a few times. Its matching antigen is unknown. Under the ViraFEST assay, PBMC were stimulated with viral peptide pools so that antigen-specific CD4+ T cells expanded. Sequencing was performed afterwards. Isolation of CD4+ T cells took place after less than twelve days of culture. Nucleocapsid antibodies stayed negative before and after vaccination, showing no earlier SARS-CoV-2 infection. PBMC were cultured at some 2.1 million per well with 9.5 to 10 IU/ml IL-2 and roughly 10 ug/ml peptides. Days 3 and 7 were when half the medium was replaced with IL-2 medium. Material: CD4+ T cells from PBMCs cultured with SARS-CoV-2 spike peptides, obtained before COVID-19 vaccination. The sequence was collected from a human donor who received a COVID-19 vaccine.

The CDR3 DNA sequence: TGTGCTAGTGGCCGAGACAGGAACTATAGCAATCAGCCCCAGCATTTT. Its translation is CASGRDRNYSNQPQHF. The chain is built from TRBV12-5 and TRBJ1-5; weak D call: TRBD1 (6 bases). V lost 6 bases to trimming and J lost 0 bases, with 15 bases between them. The CDR3 covers 16 residues. Germline V gives CDR1 LGHNT, CDR2 FRNRAP.